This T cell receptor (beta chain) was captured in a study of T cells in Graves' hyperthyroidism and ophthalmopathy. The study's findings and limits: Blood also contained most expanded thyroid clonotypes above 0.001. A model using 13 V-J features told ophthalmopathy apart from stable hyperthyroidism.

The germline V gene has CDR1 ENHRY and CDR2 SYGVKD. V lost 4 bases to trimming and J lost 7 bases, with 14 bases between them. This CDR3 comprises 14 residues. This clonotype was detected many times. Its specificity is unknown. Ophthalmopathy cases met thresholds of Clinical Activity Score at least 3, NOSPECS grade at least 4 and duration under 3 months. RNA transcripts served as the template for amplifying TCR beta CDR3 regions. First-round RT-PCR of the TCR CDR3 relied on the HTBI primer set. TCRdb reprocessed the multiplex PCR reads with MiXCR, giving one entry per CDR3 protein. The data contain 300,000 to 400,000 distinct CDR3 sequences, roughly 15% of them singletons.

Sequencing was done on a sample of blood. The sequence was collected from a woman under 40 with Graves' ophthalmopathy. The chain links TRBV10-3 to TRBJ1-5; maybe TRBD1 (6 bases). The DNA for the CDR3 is TGTGCCATCAGTGGGGGGGGGGCAAGGCAGCCCCAGCATTTT. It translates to CAISGGGARQPQHF.